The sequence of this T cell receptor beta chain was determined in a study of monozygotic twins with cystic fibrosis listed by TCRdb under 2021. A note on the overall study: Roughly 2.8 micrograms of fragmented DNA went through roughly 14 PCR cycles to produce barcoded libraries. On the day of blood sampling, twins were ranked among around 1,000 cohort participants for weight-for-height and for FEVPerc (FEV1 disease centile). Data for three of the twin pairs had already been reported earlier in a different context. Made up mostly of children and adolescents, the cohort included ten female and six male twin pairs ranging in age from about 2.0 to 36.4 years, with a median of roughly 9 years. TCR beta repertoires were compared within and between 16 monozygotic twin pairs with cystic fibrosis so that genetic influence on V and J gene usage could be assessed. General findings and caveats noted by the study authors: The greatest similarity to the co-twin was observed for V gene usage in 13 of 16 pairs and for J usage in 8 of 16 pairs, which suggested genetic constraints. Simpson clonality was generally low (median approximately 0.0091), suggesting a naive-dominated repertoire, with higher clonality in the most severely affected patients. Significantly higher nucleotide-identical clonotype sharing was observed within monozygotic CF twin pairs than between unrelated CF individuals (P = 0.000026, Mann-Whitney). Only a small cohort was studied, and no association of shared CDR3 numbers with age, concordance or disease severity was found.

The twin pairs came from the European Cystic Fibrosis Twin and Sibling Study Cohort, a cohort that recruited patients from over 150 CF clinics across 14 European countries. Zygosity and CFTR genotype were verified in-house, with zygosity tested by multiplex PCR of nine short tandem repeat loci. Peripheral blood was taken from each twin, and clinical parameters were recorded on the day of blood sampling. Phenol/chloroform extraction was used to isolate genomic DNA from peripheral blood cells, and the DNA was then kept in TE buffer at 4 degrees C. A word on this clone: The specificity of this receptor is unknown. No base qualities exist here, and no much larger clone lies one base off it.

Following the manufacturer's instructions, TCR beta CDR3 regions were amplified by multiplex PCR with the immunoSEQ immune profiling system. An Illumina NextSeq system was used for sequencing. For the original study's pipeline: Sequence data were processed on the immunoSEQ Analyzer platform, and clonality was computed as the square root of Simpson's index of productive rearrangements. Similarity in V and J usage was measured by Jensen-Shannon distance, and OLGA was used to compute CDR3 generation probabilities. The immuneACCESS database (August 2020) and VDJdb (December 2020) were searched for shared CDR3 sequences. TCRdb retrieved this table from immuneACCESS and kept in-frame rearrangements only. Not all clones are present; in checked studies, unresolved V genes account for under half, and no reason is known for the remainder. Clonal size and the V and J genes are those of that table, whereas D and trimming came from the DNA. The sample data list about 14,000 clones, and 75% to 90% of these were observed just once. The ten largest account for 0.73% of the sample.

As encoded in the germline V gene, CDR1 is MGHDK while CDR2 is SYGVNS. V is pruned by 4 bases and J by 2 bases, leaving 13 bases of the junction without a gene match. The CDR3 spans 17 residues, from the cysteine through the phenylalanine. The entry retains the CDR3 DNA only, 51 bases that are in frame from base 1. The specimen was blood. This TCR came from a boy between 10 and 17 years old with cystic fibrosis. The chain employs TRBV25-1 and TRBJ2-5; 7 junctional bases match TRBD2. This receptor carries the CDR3 CASSGFTRRGSQETQYF. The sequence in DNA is TGTGCCAGCAGTGGATTTACGAGGCGGGGGAGTCAAGAGACCCAGTACTTC.